A selection of T cell receptor beta chains follows, all from one sample in a study of blood T cells in healthy people across ages. TCRdb used MiXCR to reprocess the 5' RACE reads, holding one entry per CDR3 protein. The table has hundreds of thousands of distinct CDR3 sequences, 25% to 35% seen once. Input material: blood. These receptors were taken from a woman older than 75 in good health. The CDR3 runs from the conserved cysteine through the conserved F or W. A D gene is named only where the DNA matches it firmly. Expanded clones are given a class, and other clones once, few, many or no size at all.

TRBD1,TRBV10-3,TRBJ2-7,NA,TGTGCCATAGGCTCTAGGACAGGGTCCTACGAGCAGTACTTC,CAIGSRTGSYEQYF
NA,TRBV5-1,TRBJ1-4,NA,TGCGCCAGCAGCGTCGACAGGCCAACTAATGAAAAACTGTTTTTT,CASSVDRPTNEKLFF
NA,TRBV6-6,TRBJ1-1,few,TGTGCCAGCATTACCCGAGGGGGGCCCACTGAAGCTTTCTTT,CASITRGGPTEAFF
NA,TRBV6-2/TRBV6-3,TRBJ2-7,many,TGTGCCAGCAGCCTCTCTTCAGGGGTAGAGCAGTACTTC,CASSLSSGVEQYF
TRBD2,TRBV20-1,TRBJ2-5,NA,TGCAGTGCTTTGCGGGGGGGCCGGCAAGAGACCCAGTACTTC,CSALRGGRQETQYF
TRBD2,TRBV7-3,TRBJ2-1,few,TGTGCCAGCAGCTTAAACCCTCGTAGCGGGGGGGTAGGCAATGAGCAGTTCTTC,CASSLNPRSGGVGNEQFF
TRBD2,TRBV4-2,TRBJ2-1,many,TGTGCCAGCAGCCAAGCGGCTAGCGGGAGTATTTTCAATGAGCAGTTCTTC,CASSQAASGSIFNEQFF
NA,TRBV10-3,TRBJ1-2,NA,TGTGCCACCAGTAGCTCGGCAGACTATGGCTACACCTTC,CATSSSADYGYTF
NA,TRBV5-1,TRBJ1-1,NA,TGCGCCAGCAGCCCTCGCTTCGGCAGGGGCCAGAACACTGAAGCTTTCTTT,CASSPRFGRGQNTEAFF
NA,TRBV6-6,TRBJ2-5,many,TGTGCCAGCAGTTCGTGGGACAACCAAGAGACCCAGTACTTC,CASSSWDNQETQYF
TRBD2,TRBV6-6,TRBJ2-5,many,TGTGCCAGCAGTTACTCCCCAGCGGGGAACCAAGAGACCCAGTACTTC,CASSYSPAGNQETQYF
TRBD2,TRBV7-2,TRBJ2-7,many,TGTGCCAGCAGCCCCCGACCAACTAGCGGGGGGCCCTACGAGCAGTACTTC,CASSPRPTSGGPYEQYF
NA,TRBV20-1,TRBJ2-5,many,TGCAGTGCTAGAGTTGCGGGGTTACAAGAGACCCAGTACTTC,CSARVAGLQETQYF
TRBD2,TRBV7-2,TRBJ2-3,many,TGTGCCAGCACCCGAGCGGGGGCCCTTGCAGATACGCAGTATTTT,CASTRAGALADTQYF